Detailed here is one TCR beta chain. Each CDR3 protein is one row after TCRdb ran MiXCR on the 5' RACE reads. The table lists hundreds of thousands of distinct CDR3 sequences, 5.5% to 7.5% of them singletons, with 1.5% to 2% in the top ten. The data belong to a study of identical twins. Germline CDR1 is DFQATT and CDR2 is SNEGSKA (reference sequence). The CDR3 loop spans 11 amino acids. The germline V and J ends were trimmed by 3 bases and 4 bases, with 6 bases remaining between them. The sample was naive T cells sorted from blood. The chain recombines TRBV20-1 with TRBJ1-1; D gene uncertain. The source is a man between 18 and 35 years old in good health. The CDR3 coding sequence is TGCAGTGCTAGTCGGGCCACTGAAGCTTTCTTT. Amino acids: CSASRATEAFF.